The 32 T cell receptor beta chains listed next were all sequenced from one sample in a study of control samples from healthy donors and cancer patients. Clones were read by immunoSEQ multiplex PCR, and TCRdb kept only the in-frame ones, dropping some. This sample has 100,000 to 150,000 clones, with 80% to 95% found just once. Material: blood. All receptors derive from a woman in her forties or fifties in good health.

V usage is TRBV10-2 and J usage is TRBJ2-7; 9 bases are a match to TRBD1. This CDR3 has 16 amino acids. V lost 2 bases to trimming and J lost 1 base; unmatched junction nucleotides: 6. Germline V gives CDR1 WSHSY, CDR2 SAAADI. Here the CDR3 DNA reads TGCGCCAGCAGTGAGACTCCGGGACAGGGATCCTACGAGCAGTACTTC. Protein sequence: CASSETPGQGSYEQYF.

The chain couples TRBV30 to TRBJ1-4, with D tentatively TRBD1 (5 bases). The ends were cut back, 4 bases at V and 0 bases at J, with 12 bases in the middle. The CDR3 totals 15 residues. Germline lookup yields CDR1 GTSNPN and CDR2 SVGIG (reference sequence). The CDR3 nucleotides are TGTGCCTGGACCGGGACGGCTGCAACTAATGAAAAACTGTTTTTT. Protein sequence: CAWTGTAATNEKLFF.

The rearrangement uses TRBV19 and TRBJ2-1, with D uncertain. With 3 bases removed from V and 9 bases from J, the gap between germline ends came to 6 bases. Germline V CDR1 and CDR2: LNHDA, SQIVND (reference sequence). This CDR3 region has 11 residues. The CDR3 bases are TGTGCCAGTAGTATGCTGGGTGAGCAGTTCTTC. As protein: CASSMLGEQFF.

V usage is TRBV6-2 or TRBV6-3 and J usage is TRBJ1-1; tentatively, D is TRBD1 (6 bases). Trimming removed 7 bases from V and 5 bases from J, with 11 bases in between. Germline V gene lookup returns CDR1 MNHEY and CDR2 SVGEGT. The CDR3 is 12 amino acids. CDR3 in amino acids: CASTPRGTEAFF. CDR3 DNA: TGTGCCAGCACCCCCAGGGGTACTGAAGCTTTCTTT.

This chain connects TRBV7-9 to TRBJ1-2, with TRBD1 as a possible D gene (5 bases). V lost 5 bases and J lost 4, with 17 bases in between. CDR1 and CDR2 from the germline V gene are SEHNR and FQNEAQ (reference sequence). CDR3 size: 15 residues. This chain's CDR3 is CASSRPPQETYGYTF. The CDR3 region has the DNA TGTGCCAGCAGCCGACCGCCACAGGAAACCTATGGCTACACCTTC.

This chain uses TRBV4-1 with TRBJ2-1; tentative D call: TRBD2 (6 bases). The CDR3 has 16 amino acids. V lost 3 bases and J 0 bases, leaving 12 bases between the germline ends. Germline CDR1 and CDR2: MGHRA and YSYEKL. CDR3 coding DNA: TGCGCCAGCAGCCACCCGCGGGGAGTCTCCTACAATGAGCAGTTCTTC. Protein sequence: CASSHPRGVSYNEQFF.

V gene TRBV27 combines with J gene TRBJ1-5; TRBD1 is a possible D gene (5 bases). Per the germline V gene, CDR1 is MNHEY and CDR2 is SMNVEV (reference sequence). V lost 1 base, J lost 7 bases, and 11 bases lay in between. The CDR3 is 14 amino acids. The CDR3 bases are TGTGCCAGCAGTTTATTGGGGTGGGACCAGCCCCAGCATTTT. Its translation is CASSLLGWDQPQHF.

J is TRBJ1-5 and V is TRBV20-1; the match to TRBD1 covers 9 bases. Trimming cost V 3 bases and J 3 bases; bases outside gene matches: 12. CDR1 DFQATT and CDR2 SNEGSKA come from the germline V gene (reference sequence). The CDR3 consists of 17 residues. Here the CDR3 reads CSASLPHRGLINQPQHF. CDR3 nucleotide sequence: TGCAGTGCTAGTCTACCCCACAGGGGGCTGATCAATCAGCCCCAGCATTTT.

The chain carries TRBV13 and TRBJ2-2; D may be TRBD1 (5 bases). The CDR3 extends over 15 amino acids. Per the germline V gene, CDR1 is PRHDT and CDR2 is FYEKMQ (reference sequence). V was pared by 5 bases and J by 5 bases, with 15 bases between. In DNA form, the CDR3 reads TGTGCCAGCAGCCCCGAAAGCACAGGTACCGGGGAGCTGTTTTTT. Its translation: CASSPESTGTGELFF. The full variable domain, its missing parts supplied by reference TRBV13 and TRBJ2-2, is AAGVIQSPRHLIKEKRETATLKCYPIPRHDTVYWYQQGPGQDPQFLISFYEKMQSDKGSIPDRFSAQQFSDYHSELNMSSLELGDSALYFCASSPESTGTGELFFGEGSRLTVL.

The chain employs TRBV20-1 and TRBJ1-4, with no clear D. Germline CDR1 is DFQATT and CDR2 is SNEGSKA (reference sequence). The CDR3 has 11 amino acids. The CDR3 DNA sequence: TGCAGCATCAAGGTAGAAGAAAAACTGTTTTTT. Its translation is CSIKVEEKLFF.

The V and J genes are TRBV28 and TRBJ1-3; tentatively, D is TRBD1 (6 bases). The ends were cut back, 5 bases at V and 1 base at J, with 12 bases in the middle. From germline, CDR1 is MDHEN and CDR2 SYDVKM. The CDR3 is 15 residues long. The CDR3 DNA reads as TGTGCCAGCAGTCCGCCGGGGACATCTGGAAACACCATATATTTT. It specifies CASSPPGTSGNTIYF.

This rearrangement joins TRBV7-9 to TRBJ2-7; D may be TRBD1 (6 bases). Germline V gives CDR1 SEHNR, CDR2 FQNEAQ (reference sequence). The germline V and J ends were trimmed by 1 base and 0 bases, with 13 bases remaining between them. The CDR3 has 16 residues. The CDR3: CASSLEETGNSYEQYF. DNA for the CDR3: TGTGCCAGCAGCTTAGAGGAAACAGGGAACTCCTACGAGCAGTACTTC.

The V call is TRBV19, the J call TRBJ2-1, with TRBD2 matching over 10 bases. V shed 2 bases and J 2 bases; nucleotides not matched to a gene: 3. Germline-derived CDR1 and CDR2 are LNHDA and SQIVND (reference sequence). The CDR3 extends over 16 amino acids. The CDR3 nucleotides are TGTGCCAGTAGTATACTAGCGGGAGCCACCTACAATGAGCAGTTCTTC. Translated, it gives CASSILAGATYNEQFF.

The genes are TRBV2 and TRBJ2-3, with 11 bases identical to TRBD1. In germline, CDR1 is SNHLY, CDR2 FYNNEI. The length of the CDR3 is 15 residues. J gave up 2 bases and V 5 bases, and 3 bases lay outside the gene matches. CDR3 loop: CASSKDRGHTDTQYF. As DNA, the CDR3 is TGTGCCAGCAGTAAGGACAGGGGGCACACAGATACGCAGTATTTT.

The gene calls are TRBV29-1 and TRBJ2-1; D ambiguous. Trimming removed 0 bases from V and 0 bases from J, with 9 bases in between. This CDR3 comprises 15 residues. Germline loops: CDR1 SQVTM, CDR2 ANQGSEA. This chain's CDR3 is CSVEETFSSYNEQFF. The DNA for the CDR3 is TGCAGCGTTGAAGAGACATTTAGCTCCTACAATGAGCAGTTCTTC.

V is TRBV5-1 and J is TRBJ1-3, with D perhaps TRBD1 (6 bases). The CDR3 totals 16 residues. Germline V lookup: CDR1 SGHRS, CDR2 YFSETQ. V lost 4 bases and J lost 4, with 18 bases in between. The CDR3 nucleotides are TGCGCCAGCAGCGCTACACAGGGAGTTAGCGGAAACACCATATATTTT. The encoded protein is CASSATQGVSGNTIYF.

CDR3 nucleotide sequence: TGTGCCAGCAGCTTGGGGGGGACCCTGCTAGCTAACTATGGCTACACCTTC. As protein: CASSLGGTLLANYGYTF. The genes are TRBV5-5 and TRBJ1-2; tentative D call: TRBD1 (5 bases). Between the trimmed V and J ends, which lost 0 bases and 0 bases, there was a span of 15 bases. Germline CDR1 reads SGHKS; CDR2 reads YYEKEE (reference sequence). The CDR3 sequence is 17 residues long.

V usage is TRBV5-1 and J usage is TRBJ2-2; TRBD2 matches at 8 bases. Germline CDR1 reads SGHRS; CDR2 reads YFSETQ. V shed 4 bases, J shed 8 bases, and the junction held 13 bases outside the gene matches. The CDR3 contains 16 residues. In nucleotides, the CDR3 is TGCGCCAGCAGCAGCTCCAGCGGGAGAACAGGGGGGGAGCTGTTTTTT. Translated: CASSSSSGRTGGELFF.

The V call is TRBV28, the J call TRBJ2-5, with a tentative D call TRBD1 (5 bases). Trimming took 5 bases from V and 7 from J, leaving 11 bases between them. The germline CDR1 and CDR2 sequences are MDHEN and SYDVKM. This CDR3 spans 12 amino acids. CDR3 DNA: TGTGCCAGCAGTCGCCCCACAGGGACCCAGTACTTC. It specifies CASSRPTGTQYF.

The V gene is TRBV6-2 or TRBV6-3, the J gene TRBJ2-1; TRBD2 might be the D (6 bases). The germline V gene encodes CDR1 MNHEY and CDR2 SVGEGT. The ends were cut back, 0 bases at V and 10 bases at J, with 22 bases in the middle. The CDR3 is 17 amino acids. The CDR3 loop reads CASSYSPKEGLWGEQFF. CDR3 sequence (DNA): TGTGCCAGCAGTTACTCGCCTAAGGAGGGGCTTTGGGGAGAGCAGTTCTTC.

The V call is TRBV10-1, the J call TRBJ2-4, with TRBD2 matching 12 bases. The V segment lost 9 bases and the J segment 9 bases; nucleotides outside the gene matches: 15. CDR3 size: 16 residues. The germline V gene has CDR1 WNHNN and CDR2 SYGVQD (reference sequence). The CDR3 protein is CARRRLAGVPGCIQYF. CDR3 nucleotide sequence: TGCGCCAGGAGAAGACTAGCGGGGGTTCCGGGGTGCATTCAGTACTTC.

A few counts support this clone. The rearrangement links TRBV19 to TRBJ1-1; D not certain. CDR3 length equals 12 residues. V was clipped by 6 bases and J by 8 bases, with 13 bases between them. Looked up from germline, CDR1 is LNHDA and CDR2 is SQIVND (reference sequence). CDR3 sequence reads: CASSLTLGEAFF. As DNA, the CDR3 is TGTGCCAGTAGCCTGACTCTAGGGGAAGCTTTCTTT.

This sequence joins TRBV5-1 and TRBJ2-5, with 7 bases fitting TRBD1. CDR3 size: 14 residues. The V and J ends lost 4 bases and 2 bases, in that order; junction bases with no gene match: 5. Germline V CDR1 and CDR2: SGHRS, YFSETQ. The CDR3 protein is CASSLWTGQETQYF. CDR3 in DNA: TGCGCCAGCAGCCTATGGACAGGTCAAGAGACCCAGTACTTC.

DNA for the CDR3: TGTGCCACCAGCAGGGTCCCTTACAATGAGCAGTTCTTC. Its translation is CATSRVPYNEQFF. The chain combines TRBV15 with TRBJ2-1; D uncertain. There are 13 residues in the CDR3. With 3 bases removed from V and 4 bases from J, the gap between germline ends came to 7 bases. Germline V gene data show CDR1 as LNHNV and CDR2 as YYDKDF (reference sequence).

This clone appeared a single time. The V and J genes are TRBV5-1 and TRBJ1-5; D not resolved. The CDR3 covers 13 residues. V was shortened by 0 bases and J by 10 bases, with 11 bases between the two germline ends. Germline CDR1 reads SGHRS; CDR2 reads YFSETQ. The CDR3 spells CASSLGQGSPQHF. CDR3 sequence (DNA): TGCGCCAGCAGCTTGGGGCAAGGGAGTCCCCAGCATTTT.

This chain joins TRBV9 and TRBJ2-7, with 9 positions matching TRBD1. Per the germline V gene, CDR1 is SGDLS and CDR2 is YYNGEE. CDR3 length equals 15 residues. J was trimmed by 1 base and V by 4 bases; bases with no gene match: 6. The CDR3, as DNA: TGTGCCAGCAGCAAAACAGGGGGCTTTTCCTACGAGCAGTACTTC. It codes for CASSKTGGFSYEQYF.

The chain is built from TRBV4-1 and TRBJ2-4; 8 bases line up with TRBD1. Germline assignment: CDR1 MGHRA and CDR2 YSYEKL. The CDR3 is made up of 16 amino acids. The V segment lost 0 bases and the J segment 3 bases; nucleotides outside the gene matches: 4. The DNA of the CDR3 is TGCGCCAGCAGCCAAGAACTAGGACAGGGCAAAAACATTCAGTACTTC. As protein: CASSQELGQGKNIQYF.

This clone was seen more than once but under ten times. The V and J genes are TRBV2 and TRBJ2-7; D uncertain. CDR3 length: 12 amino acids. CDR1 is SNHLY, CDR2 FYNNEI, per germline. Trimming removed 6 bases from V and 6 bases from J, with 12 bases in between. CDR3 in amino acids: CASRRHNLEQYF. As DNA, the CDR3 is TGTGCCAGCAGGCGACACAACCTCGAGCAGTACTTC.

V is TRBV6-4 and J is TRBJ2-1; no clear D. CDR1 MRHNA and CDR2 SNTAGT come from the germline V gene. V was cut by 5 bases and J by 7 bases, with 15 bases left in between. CDR3 length equals 14 residues. The CDR3: CASSSFGRPNEQFF. CDR3 bases: TGTGCCAGCAGTTCCTTCGGAAGACCTAATGAGCAGTTCTTC.

The chain couples TRBV18 to TRBJ1-5; D might be TRBD1 (5 bases). The CDR3 extends over 15 amino acids. Trimming took off 2 bases at V and 1 base at J, with 9 bases between the two ends. CDR1 and CDR2 from the germline V gene are KGHSH and LQKENI. CDR3 region: CASSPEGLSNQPQHF. Here the CDR3 DNA reads TGTGCCAGCTCACCAGAGGGGTTAAGCAATCAGCCCCAGCATTTT.

The chain carries TRBV6-1 and TRBJ1-5; D gene uncertain. Trimming removed 2 bases from V and 3 bases from J, with 5 bases in between. The CDR3 sequence is 13 residues long. The V gene's germline CDR1 is MNHNS and CDR2 SASEGT. CDR3 protein: CASSETVNQPQHF. The CDR3, as DNA: TGTGCCAGCAGTGAAACGGTCAATCAGCCCCAGCATTTT.

The rearrangement uses TRBV5-6 and TRBJ2-1; D is possibly TRBD2 (6 bases). V was cut by 1 base and J by 5 bases, with 16 bases left in between. Germline CDR1 reads SGHDT; CDR2 reads YYEEEE. The CDR3 contains 16 residues. The CDR3 reads CASSLFAGPSNNEQFF. In DNA, the CDR3 is TGTGCCAGCAGCTTGTTTGCGGGACCCAGCAACAATGAGCAGTTCTTC.